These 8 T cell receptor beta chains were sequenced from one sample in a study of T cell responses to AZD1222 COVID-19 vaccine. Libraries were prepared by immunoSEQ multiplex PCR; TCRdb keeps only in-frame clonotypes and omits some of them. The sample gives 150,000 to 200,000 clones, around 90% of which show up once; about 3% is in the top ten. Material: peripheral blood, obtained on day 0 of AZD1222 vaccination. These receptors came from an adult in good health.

CDR3 loop: CASSPGTGTSGTYEQYF. CDR3 bases: TGTGCCAGCAGCCCTGGAACTGGGACTAGCGGGACCTACGAGCAGTACTTC. The J gene is TRBJ2-7, the V gene TRBV7-9; 13 nucleotides align to TRBD2. Germline CDR1 is SEHNR and CDR2 is FQNEAQ (reference sequence). The length of the CDR3 is 17 residues. V shed 5 bases, J shed 2 bases, and the junction held 9 bases outside the gene matches.

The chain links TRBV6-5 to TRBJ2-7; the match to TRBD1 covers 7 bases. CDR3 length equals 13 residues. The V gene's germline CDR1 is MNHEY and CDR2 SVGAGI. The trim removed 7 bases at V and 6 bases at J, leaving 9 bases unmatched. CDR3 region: CASNRQGSGEQYF. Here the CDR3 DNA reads TGTGCCAGCAACCGACAGGGATCTGGCGAGCAGTACTTC.

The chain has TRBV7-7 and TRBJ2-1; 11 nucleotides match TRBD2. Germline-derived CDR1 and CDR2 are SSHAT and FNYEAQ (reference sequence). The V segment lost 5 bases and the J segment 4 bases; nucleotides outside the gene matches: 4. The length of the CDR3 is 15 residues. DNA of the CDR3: TGTGCCAGCAGCACTAGCGGGAGTCCGTACAATGAGCAGTTCTTC. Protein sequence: CASSTSGSPYNEQFF.

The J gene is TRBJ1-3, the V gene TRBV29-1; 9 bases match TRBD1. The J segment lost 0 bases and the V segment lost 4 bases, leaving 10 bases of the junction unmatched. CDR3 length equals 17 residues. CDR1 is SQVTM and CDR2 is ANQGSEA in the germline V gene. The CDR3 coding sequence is TGCAGCGTTGGCCGGGACAGGGATTCCAACTCTGGAAACACCATATATTTT. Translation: CSVGRDRDSNSGNTIYF. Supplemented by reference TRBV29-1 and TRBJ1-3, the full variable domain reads SAVISQKPSRDICQRGTSLTIQCQVDSQVTMMFWYRQQPGQSLTLIATANQGSEATYESGFVIDKFPISRPNLTFSTLTVSNMSPEDSSIYLCSVGRDRDSNSGNTIYFGEGSWLTVV.

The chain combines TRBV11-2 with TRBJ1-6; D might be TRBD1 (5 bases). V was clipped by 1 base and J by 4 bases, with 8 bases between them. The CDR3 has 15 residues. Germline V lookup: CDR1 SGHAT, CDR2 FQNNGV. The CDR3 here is CASSLVKGYNSPLHF. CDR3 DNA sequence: TGTGCCAGCAGCTTAGTGAAGGGGTATAATTCACCCCTCCACTTT. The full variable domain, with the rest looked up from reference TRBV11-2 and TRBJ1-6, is EAGVAQSPRYKIIEKRQSVAFWCNPISGHATLYWYQQILGQGPKLLIQFQNNGVVDDSQLPKDRFSAERLKGVDSTLKIQPAKLEDSAVYLCASSLVKGYNSPLHFGNGTRLTVT.

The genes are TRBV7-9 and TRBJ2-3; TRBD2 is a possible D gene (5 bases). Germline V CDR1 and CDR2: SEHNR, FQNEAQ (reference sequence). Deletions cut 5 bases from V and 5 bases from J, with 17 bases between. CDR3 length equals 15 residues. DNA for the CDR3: TGTGCCAGCAGCCCCCCGACCCGGGCGGGAGATACGCAGTATTTT. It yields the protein CASSPPTRAGDTQYF.

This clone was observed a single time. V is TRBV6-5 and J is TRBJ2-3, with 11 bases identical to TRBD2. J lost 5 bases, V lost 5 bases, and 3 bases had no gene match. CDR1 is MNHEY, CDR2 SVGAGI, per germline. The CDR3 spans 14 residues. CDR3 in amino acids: CASSPGLAGDTQYF. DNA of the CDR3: TGTGCCAGCAGTCCTGGACTAGCGGGAGATACGCAGTATTTT.

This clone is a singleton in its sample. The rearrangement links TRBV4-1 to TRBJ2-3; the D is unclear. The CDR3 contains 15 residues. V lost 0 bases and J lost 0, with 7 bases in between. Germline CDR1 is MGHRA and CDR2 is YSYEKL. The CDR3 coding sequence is TGCGCCAGCAGCCAAGAAGGCCCAAGCACAGATACGCAGTATTTT. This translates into CASSQEGPSTDTQYF.